A selection of T cell receptor beta chains follows, all from one sample in a study of CD8+CD57+ T cells in acquired aplastic anemia. Using its own MiXCR run on the reads, TCRdb lists one record per CDR3 protein. There are some 150,000 distinct CDR3 sequences in the sample; 45% to 55% occur only once, and under 1.2% lies in the top ten. Material: sorted CD4+, CD8+, or CD8+CD57+ T cells (not recorded which) from PBMCs. The receptors come from a human donor with aplastic anemia. Both conserved end residues are part of each CDR3. The D gene is left open where the match is weak. Size is omitted from some rows. Given values are once, few, many or a class for expanded clones.

>13|few|TRBJ1-1|TRBV2|.
CASSDPGSTEAFF
TGTGCCAGCAGTGACCCCGGGTCCACTGAAGCTTTCTTT
>14|.|TRBJ2-7|TRBV2|TRBD1
CAISEPDRGYEQYF
TGTGCCATCAGTGAGCCAGACAGGGGCTACGAGCAGTACTTC
>14|.|TRBJ2-7|TRBV20-1|.
CSAQSGYRSYEQYF
TGCAGCGCCCAGAGCGGGTACCGATCCTACGAGCAGTACTTC
>15|.|TRBJ2-7|TRBV20-1|.
CSARDARRGGYEQYF
TGCAGTGCTAGAGATGCACGACGTGGGGGATACGAGCAGTACTTC
>15|many|TRBJ1-5|TRBV20-1|.
CSARPATGSNQPQHF
TGCAGTGCTAGACCCGCCACAGGTAGCAATCAGCCCCAGCATTTT
>13|many|TRBJ2-2|TRBV7-3|.
CASSTGQNGELFF
TGTGCCAGCAGCACGGGACAAAACGGGGAGCTGTTTTTT
>13|many|TRBJ2-7|TRBV29-1|.
CSAKQASSYKQYF
TGCAGCGCCAAACAGGCGAGCTCCTACAAGCAGTACTTC
>14|many|TRBJ1-1|TRBV7-9|.
CASSLKNMNTEAFF
TGTGCCAGCAGCTTGAAGAACATGAACACTGAAGCTTTCTTT
>14|many|TRBJ1-4|TRBV7-2|.
CASSLGGGNEKLFF
TGTGCCAGCAGCTTAGGTGGTGGCAATGAAAAACTGTTTTTT
>13|few|TRBJ1-1|TRBV15|.
CATSRDQGTEAFF
TGTGCCACCAGCAGAGATCAGGGTACTGAAGCTTTCTTT
>17|few|TRBJ2-3|TRBV10-3|.
CASSAPRVGGPGDTQYF
TGTGCCAGCAGTGCCCCCCGGGTGGGGGGGCCTGGGGATACGCAGTATTTT
>15|.|TRBJ2-7|TRBV20-1|.
CSATDSGVTSYEQYF
TGCAGTGCTACGGATAGCGGCGTTACCTCCTACGAGCAGTACTTC
>15|.|TRBJ2-3|TRBV7-3|.
CASTIRGALSDTQYF
TGTGCCAGCACGATAAGGGGGGCGCTTTCAGATACGCAGTATTTT
>14|.|TRBJ2-5|TRBV25-1|.
CASSEVGDAETQYF
TGTGCCAGCAGTGAAGTGGGGGACGCAGAGACCCAGTACTTC
>13|many|TRBJ1-2|TRBV7-2|TRBD1
CASSPGQATGHTF
TGTGCCAGCAGCCCTGGACAGGCGACCGGGCACACCTTC
>16|.|TRBJ2-5|TRBV9|.
CASSPQGTHERETQYF
TGTGCCAGCAGCCCACAAGGGACTCACGAGAGGGAGACCCAGTACTTC
>14|many|TRBJ2-1|TRBV6-1|.
CASSDWAGANEQFF
TGTGCCAGCAGCGACTGGGCAGGGGCAAATGAGCAGTTCTTC
>14|.|TRBJ2-3|TRBV29-1|.
CSVEGLDFTDTQYF
TGCAGCGTTGAAGGACTGGATTTCACAGATACGCAGTATTTT
>15|.|TRBJ2-7|TRBV24-1|TRBD1
CATSDFQQGAYEQYF
TGTGCCACCAGTGATTTCCAACAGGGGGCCTACGAGCAGTACTTC
>14|.|TRBJ2-7|TRBV2|.
CASSQGGPAGEQYF
TGTGCCAGCAGCCAGGGGGGGCCCGCGGGAGAGCAGTACTTC
>16|many|TRBJ1-3|TRBV10-3|TRBD1
CAISESGTVKGNTIYF
TGTGCCATCAGTGAGTCTGGGACAGTGAAAGGAAACACCATATATTTT
>14|many|TRBJ1-5|TRBV5-1|.
CASSQGGGGQPQHF
TGCGCCAGCAGCCAGGGCGGGGGTGGACAGCCCCAGCATTTT
>14|many|TRBJ1-2|TRBV6-1|TRBD1
CASKGTGTYYGYTF
TGTGCCAGCAAAGGGACAGGGACCTACTATGGCTACACCTTC
>17|.|TRBJ1-3|TRBV7-7|.
CASSHLGTATSGNTIYF
TGTGCCAGCAGCCACCTGGGTACAGCCACCTCTGGAAACACCATATATTTT
>17|many|TRBJ2-1|TRBV9|TRBD2
CASSVDPAGAVYNEQFF
TGTGCCAGCAGCGTAGACCCAGCGGGGGCCGTCTACAATGAGCAGTTCTTC
>11|.|TRBJ2-1|TRBV24-1|.
CATSEGPEQFF
TGTGCCACCAGTGAGGGGCCTGAGCAGTTCTTC
>13|.|TRBJ2-1|TRBV7-3|.
CASSPIPGNEQFF
TGTGCCAGCAGCCCCATTCCGGGCAATGAGCAGTTCTTC
>15|many|TRBJ1-1|TRBV5-6|TRBD1
CASSLTGTGESEAFF
TGTGCCAGCAGCTTGACAGGGACAGGTGAGTCTGAAGCTTTCTTT
>13|.|TRBJ1-1|TRBV6-1|.
CASRRTEYTEAFF
TGTGCCAGCAGGAGGACAGAGTACACTGAAGCTTTCTTT